The rows below give T cell receptor beta chains drawn from one sample of a study of cytomegalovirus exposure and HLA in healthy donors. Data came from immunoSEQ multiplex PCR; TCRdb stores just in-frame clones and leaves some out. Of about 200,000 clones in the sample, approximately 80% were seen once. Sample: PBMCs. The receptors shown here come from a woman in her 30s in good health and CMV-seronegative. Each CDR3 is given with its conserved first and last residue. The order of the fields is V gene, J gene, D gene, clone size, CDR3 DNA, CDR3 protein. A D gene is named only where the DNA matches it firmly. A row's size may be missing; if present it is once, few, many or a size class.

>TRBV6-5|TRBJ2-3|NA|NA
TGTGCCAGCAGGACCACCAGGACAGATACGCAGTATTTT
CASRTTRTDTQYF
>TRBV9|TRBJ1-3|NA|NA
TGTGCCAGCAGCGCCGGACAGACCTCCTCTTTCTCTGGAAACACCATATATTTT
CASSAGQTSSFSGNTIYF
>TRBV6-5|TRBJ1-3|NA|NA
TGTGCCAGCAGTTCCAGGATCAATGGAAACACCATATATTTT
CASSSRINGNTIYF
>TRBV20-1|TRBJ2-1|TRBD2|NA
TGCAGCACTAGGACTAGTTGGGAGCAGTTCTTC
CSTRTSWEQFF
>TRBV7-2|TRBJ2-1|NA|NA
TGTGCCAGCAGCCGCTACAATGAGCAGTTCTTC
CASSRYNEQFF
>TRBV11-3|TRBJ2-7|NA|NA
TGTGCCAGCAGCTTTTCTGGGCACGAGCAGTACTTC
CASSFSGHEQYF
>TRBV5-4|TRBJ2-5|TRBD1|NA
TGTGCCAGCAGCTCAGGGGGGGGACAGGGCAAAGAGACCCAGTACTTC
CASSSGGGQGKETQYF
>TRBV11-2|TRBJ2-5|NA|NA
TGTGCCAGCAGCTTACTCAGAGAGACCCAGTACTTC
CASSLLRETQYF
>TRBV5-1|TRBJ2-2|TRBD2|NA
TGCGCCAGCAGGCTTGCTAGCGGGGTGAGCGGGGAGCTGTTTTTT
CASRLASGVSGELFF
>TRBV18|TRBJ1-5|NA|NA
TGTGCCAGCTCACCAGGGCAGGGAAGTCAGCCCCAGCATTTT
CASSPGQGSQPQHF
>TRBV5-1|TRBJ2-7|NA|few
TGCGCCAGCAGCTTGGGGCAGGGCCCCTACGAGCAGTACTTC
CASSLGQGPYEQYF
>TRBV9|TRBJ2-2|NA|NA
TGTGCCAGCAGCCCCCGACAGAACACCGGGGAGCTGTTTTTT
CASSPRQNTGELFF
>TRBV20-1|TRBJ2-1|NA|NA
TGCAGTGCTAGAGGGCCTAATGAGCAGTTCTTC
CSARGPNEQFF
>TRBV7-3|TRBJ1-1|TRBD1|NA
TGTGCCAGCAGCTTAAGGATGACAGGGCCGAACACTGAAGCTTTCTTT
CASSLRMTGPNTEAFF
>TRBV10-3|TRBJ2-3|NA|NA
TGTGCCATCGGCCCCGGCACAGATACGCAGTATTTT
CAIGPGTDTQYF
>TRBV6-5|TRBJ1-1|TRBD1|NA
TGTGCCAGCAGTTACGGGACAGGGGGCATTGAAGCTTTCTTT
CASSYGTGGIEAFF
>TRBV5-1|TRBJ2-7|NA|NA
TGCGCCAGCAGCTTGGGGTCTAGATCCGAGCAGTACTTC
CASSLGSRSEQYF
>TRBV30|TRBJ1-1|NA|NA
TGTGCCTGGAGTGTGGGGCGGCAGGAAGCTTTCTTT
CAWSVGRQEAFF
>TRBV23-1|TRBJ2-1|NA|NA
TGCGCCAGCAGTCACCTGGACAGAGGATTAACCTACAATGAGCAGTTCTTC
CASSHLDRGLTYNEQFF
>TRBV7-6|TRBJ2-2|TRBD2|NA
TGTGCCAGCAGCTTATTAGCGGGCGGCACCGGGGAGCTGTTTTTT
CASSLLAGGTGELFF
>TRBV9|TRBJ1-1|NA|NA
TGTGCCAGCAGCGTAGCTCAGAGGGCCACTGAAGCTTTCTTT
CASSVAQRATEAFF
>TRBV28|TRBJ2-7|TRBD1|NA
TGTGCCATCCGGGACAGGTCGGCCTACGAGCAGTACTTC
CAIRDRSAYEQYF
>TRBV18|TRBJ2-7|TRBD2|NA
TGTGCCAGCTCTTCCGGGACTAGCGGGAGATACTACGAGCAGTACTTC
CASSSGTSGRYYEQYF
>TRBV7-8|TRBJ1-5|NA|NA
TGTGCCAGCAGCTTGGCCCAGGGTCCGGGCAATCAGCCCCAGCATTTT
CASSLAQGPGNQPQHF
>TRBV7-9|TRBJ1-5|NA|NA
TGTGCCAGCAGCTTATCGGGGGTCAATCAGCCCCAGCATTTT
CASSLSGVNQPQHF
>TRBV5-4|TRBJ2-5|TRBD1|NA
TGTGCCAGCAGCTTACAGGGGGCGCCCCAAGAGACCCAGTACTTC
CASSLQGAPQETQYF
>TRBV9|TRBJ2-1|TRBD2|NA
TGTGCCAGCAGCGTAGTAAGTAGCGGGAGGATATATGAGCAGTTCTTC
CASSVVSSGRIYEQFF
>TRBV4-1|TRBJ2-1|TRBD2|few
TGCGCCAGCAGCCAAGACCGTGGCGGGAGGAGCGGTGAGCAGTTCTTC
CASSQDRGGRSGEQFF
>TRBV29-1|TRBJ2-1|TRBD2|NA
TGCAGCGTCCAGCGGGATTCTTTTGAGCAGTTCTTC
CSVQRDSFEQFF
>TRBV6-6|TRBJ1-3|TRBD1|NA
TGTGCCAGCAGTGCAGACAGGGTAGGCGGAAACACCATATATTTT
CASSADRVGGNTIYF
>TRBV4-1|TRBJ2-1|TRBD2|NA
TGCGCCAGCAGCCAAGATGGACTAGCGGGGGGACGAGTTCTACATGTAGAGTTCTTC
CASSQDGLAGGRVLHVEFF
>TRBV4-1|TRBJ1-2|TRBD1|NA
TGCGCCAGCAGCCAGTTCCCGACAGGGGGCCCAGTCAACTATGGCTACACCTTC
CASSQFPTGGPVNYGYTF
>TRBV2|TRBJ2-1|TRBD2|NA
TGTGCCAGCAGTTATAGCGGGATCTTGGTCGGGGATGAGCAGTTCTTC
CASSYSGILVGDEQFF
>TRBV14|TRBJ1-2|NA|NA
TGTGCCAGCAGCCAAGATTGGGCCACCTATGGCTACACCTTC
CASSQDWATYGYTF
>TRBV6-1|TRBJ2-7|TRBD2|NA
TGTGCCAGCAGTTTCACGGGACTAGCGGGGGGCGAGCAGTACTTC
CASSFTGLAGGEQYF
>TRBV6-1|TRBJ1-1|NA|once
TGTGCCAGCAGTAACAGGGTGGACCCTGAAGCTTTCTTT
CASSNRVDPEAFF
>TRBV30|TRBJ1-2|NA|NA
TGTGCCCGGGAGGCCGGACTGGGCTACACCTTC
CAREAGLGYTF
>TRBV5-1|TRBJ1-3|NA|few
TGCGCCAGCAGCTTGGCGGGGATCTCTGGAAACACCATATATTTT
CASSLAGISGNTIYF
>TRBV9|TRBJ2-1|TRBD1|once
TGTGCCAGCAGCTCCCTAGGACAGGGAAGGTACAATGAGCAGTTCTTC
CASSSLGQGRYNEQFF
>TRBV5-6|TRBJ2-7|TRBD2|NA
TGTGCCAGCAGCTGGGGACTAGCCTACTACGAGCAGTACTTC
CASSWGLAYYEQYF
>TRBV10-3|TRBJ1-3|TRBD1|few
TGTGCCATCAGCCAGGTCGGTTTCACAGGGGCTGCTGGAAACACCATATATTTT
CAISQVGFTGAAGNTIYF
>TRBV5-6|TRBJ1-2|TRBD1|NA
TGTGCCAGCAGCTTGGCCGGGGACAGCGGGTATGGCTACACCTTC
CASSLAGDSGYGYTF
>TRBV18|TRBJ2-4|NA|NA
TGTGCCAGCTCACAGGGGTCTTTAGCCAAAAACATTCAGTACTTC
CASSQGSLAKNIQYF
>TRBV28|TRBJ2-3|TRBD2|NA
TGTGCCAGCAGTTTTTTAAGCGGGAGAGAAGTAGATACGCAGTATTTT
CASSFLSGREVDTQYF
>TRBV27|TRBJ1-1|NA|NA
TGTGCCAGCAGTTTAAGACCCAGCGGCGTAGGGTTGTACACTGAAGCTTTCTTT
CASSLRPSGVGLYTEAFF
>TRBV7-9|TRBJ2-5|TRBD1|NA
TGTGCCAGCAGCTTAGGTATCGGACAGGGTGCCCAAGAGACCCAGTACTTC
CASSLGIGQGAQETQYF
>TRBV25-1|TRBJ1-2|TRBD1|NA
TGTGCCAGCAGTGAGCTCGGGACAGCTCTCAGCTATGGCTACACCTTC
CASSELGTALSYGYTF
>TRBV4-2|TRBJ2-5|TRBD1|NA
TGTGCCAGCAGCCAGGGACAGGGGGCCCTGGGGGAGACCCAGTACTTC
CASSQGQGALGETQYF
>TRBV19|TRBJ2-7|TRBD1|NA
TGTGCCAGTTCCACCCGGGACAGTTTTACCGAGCAGTACTTC
CASSTRDSFTEQYF
>TRBV4-1|TRBJ2-7|TRBD1|NA
TGCGCCAGCAGCTTTTGGACAGGGGACTCTTACGAGCAGTACTTC
CASSFWTGDSYEQYF
>TRBV5-1|TRBJ2-7|TRBD1|NA
TGCGCCAGCAGACTTGGACAGGACTACGAGCAGTACTTC
CASRLGQDYEQYF